This TCR beta chain was captured by sequencing in a study of human T cells and chemical hapten exposure. Findings and limits, study-wide: The formation of large CDR3 similarity clusters by expanded TCRs significantly exceeded that of controls. Alopecia in all donors means immunity may differ from healthy individuals.

From the RACE reads, TCRdb called clonotypes with MiXCR, one entry per CDR3 protein. The table includes some 52,000 distinct CDR3 sequences, 9% to 10% detected once. Comment on this clonotype: Its antigen remains unknown.

The germline gives CDR1 DFQATT, CDR2 SNEGSKA (reference sequence). The CDR3 sequence is 15 residues long. Trimming took off 5 bases at V and 4 bases at J, with 20 bases between the two ends. Time point reported: patch test 3, about 24 weeks after DPC sensitization. Treatment reported: therapeutic diphenylcyclopropenone sensitization with weekly scalp DPC. This chain links TRBV20-1 with TRBJ1-2; D gene uncertain. The sample here was whole blood, taken in connection with sensitization to the hapten diphenylcyclopropenone (DPC). This clonotype originated in a woman aged 40 to 55 with alopecia areata. Some clones in this sample may be carry-over from other donors' samples. The CDR3 region is CSARAISMRGYGYTF. For the CDR3, the DNA is TGCAGTGCTCGAGCCATTTCGATGCGGGGCTATGGCTACACCTTC.